This T cell receptor (beta chain) was observed in a study of a mutant IDH1 vaccine in newly diagnosed glioma. Time point meaning: week 23, last vaccination. Each dose of the vaccine consisted of 300 ug of mutant IDH1 20-mer peptide, with topical imiquimod. A remark on this clone: Its antigen is not identified.

The length of the CDR3 is 14 residues. V lost 7 bases and J lost 6, with 18 bases in between. From germline, CDR1 is LNHDA and CDR2 SQIVND (reference sequence). Sequencing was performed with immunoSEQ multiplex PCR; in TCRdb, only in-frame clones are kept and a portion is missing. The data show about 86,000 clones, about 82% seen once. The sample here was PBMCs, taken from a glioma patient whose treatment included an IDH1 peptide vaccine. The rearrangement joins TRBV19 to TRBJ1-1, with D possibly being TRBD1 (6 bases). This TCR derives from a man aged 25 to 45 with glioma. Some clones in this sample may be carry-over from other donors' samples. The CDR3 protein is CASTNGAGVAEAFF. The CDR3, as DNA: TGTGCCAGTACCAACGGGGCAGGGGTGGCTGAAGCTTTCTTT.